This is a list of T cell receptor beta chains from one sample in a study of radiotherapy plus CTLA-4 blockade in lung cancer. Clones were read by immunoSEQ multiplex PCR, and TCRdb kept only the in-frame ones, dropping some. The sample lists some 41,000 clones; around 70% were seen once. The source was peripheral blood, collected from a patient treated with radiotherapy plus ipilimumab. These receptors came from a human donor with non-small cell lung cancer who had a partial response to radiotherapy plus ipilimumab. The CDR3 runs from the conserved cysteine through the conserved F or W. A D gene is named only where the DNA matches it firmly. Clone size, where shown, is once, few, many, or a class for clones that have expanded.

cdr3_aa | cdr3_nt | clone_size | j_call | d_call | v_call
CASSPGLAGYNEQFF | TGCGCCAGCTCTCCGGGACTAGCGGGATACAATGAGCAGTTCTTC | few | TRBJ2-1 | TRBD2 | TRBV5-1
CASSPTGGSSPLHF | TGTGCCAGCTCACCAACAGGGGGCAGTTCACCCCTCCACTTT | few | TRBJ1-6 | TRBD1 | TRBV18
CASRAGETQYF | TGTGCCAGCAGAGCAGGCGAGACCCAGTACTTC | NA | TRBJ2-5 | NA | TRBV5-6
CASSTSFAGLNTEAFF | TGTGCCAGTAGTACCTCTTTTGCAGGTTTGAACACTGAAGCTTTCTTT | NA | TRBJ1-1 | NA | TRBV19
CASSSRTALNTEAFF | TGTGCCAGTAGTTCTCGGACAGCCTTGAACACTGAAGCTTTCTTT | medium-sized | TRBJ1-1 | NA | TRBV19
CASSSGVGEQYF | TGTGCCAGCTCTTCAGGGGTCGGCGAGCAGTACTTC | once | TRBJ2-7 | NA | TRBV5-6
CASSLGLAGVGGQFF | TGTGCCAGCAGCTTAGGGCTAGCGGGGGTAGGAGGGCAGTTCTTC | NA | TRBJ2-1 | TRBD2 | TRBV7-9
CASKQGHMNTEAFF | TGTGCCAGCAAACAGGGCCACATGAACACTGAAGCTTTCTTT | NA | TRBJ1-1 | NA | TRBV7-3
CASSLAAQGGQETQYF | TGTGCCAGCAGCTTGGCCGCGCAGGGGGGACAAGAGACCCAGTACTTC | NA | TRBJ2-5 | NA | TRBV5-4
CASSQEAGEGTDTQYF | TGTGCCAGCAGCCAAGAGGCGGGAGAGGGGACAGATACGCAGTATTTT | NA | TRBJ2-3 | TRBD2 | TRBV4-2
CASSVSGGLMNTEAFF | TGTGCCAGCAGTGTGAGCGGGGGCTTGATGAACACTGAAGCTTTCTTT | once | TRBJ1-1 | NA | TRBV2
CASSGRVASSYTDTQYF | TGTGCCAGCAGTGGAAGGGTCGCTAGCAGCTACACAGATACGCAGTATTTT | NA | TRBJ2-3 | NA | TRBV6-4
CAWSVSGWEQYF | TGTGCCTGGAGTGTATCGGGTTGGGAGCAGTACTTC | NA | TRBJ2-7 | NA | TRBV30
CASSEYGHYNEQFF | TGTGCCAGCAGTGAATACGGTCACTACAATGAGCAGTTCTTC | NA | TRBJ2-1 | NA | TRBV6-1
CASSSTGSGYTF | TGTGCCAGCAGTTCAACAGGGTCTGGCTACACCTTC | NA | TRBJ1-2 | NA | TRBV6-5
CSVALAGGDTGELFF | TGCAGCGTTGCTCTAGCGGGAGGAGACACCGGGGAGCTGTTTTTT | NA | TRBJ2-2 | TRBD2 | TRBV29-1
CAISKVTGYTNTGELFF | TGTGCCATCAGTAAAGTAACAGGATATACGAACACCGGGGAGCTGTTTTTT | few | TRBJ2-2 | NA | TRBV10-3
CASSGGGETQYF | TGTGCCAGCAGTGGAGGTGGGGAGACCCAGTACTTC | NA | TRBJ2-5 | NA | TRBV27
CASSLGGGTYNEQFF | TGTGCCAGCAGCTTAGGTGGGGGGACCTACAATGAGCAGTTCTTC | NA | TRBJ2-1 | NA | TRBV7-2
CASSYSGTSFLDTQYF | TGTGCCAGCAGTTACTCCGGGACTAGTTTTTTGGATACGCAGTATTTT | NA | TRBJ2-3 | TRBD2 | TRBV6-5
CASSLERTAYYEQYF | TGTGCCAGCAGCTTAGAGAGGACAGCCTACTACGAGCAGTACTTC | few | TRBJ2-7 | NA | TRBV7-8
CASSLAGYTEAFF | TGCGCCAGCAGCTTGGCAGGATACACTGAAGCTTTCTTT | NA | TRBJ1-1 | NA | TRBV5-1
CASSAYSGTASGGYTF | TGTGCCAGCAGCGCCTACTCCGGGACAGCATCAGGGGGCTACACCTTC | once | TRBJ1-2 | TRBD1 | TRBV13
CASTLRGQVGSPLHF | TGTGCCAGCACCTTGAGGGGGCAAGTCGGTTCACCCCTCCACTTT | NA | TRBJ1-6 | TRBD1 | TRBV6-1
CASSWTSGRQETQYF | TGTGCCAGCAGCTGGACTAGCGGGAGGCAAGAGACCCAGTACTTC | NA | TRBJ2-5 | TRBD2 | TRBV11-2
CASRDPRDRGLLNTEAFF | TGCGCCAGCAGGGACCCCCGGGACAGGGGGCTTCTGAACACTGAAGCTTTCTTT | NA | TRBJ1-1 | TRBD1 | TRBV10-1
CASSLRGTSVYNEQFF | TGTGCCAGCAGTTTACGGGGGACTAGCGTATACAATGAGCAGTTCTTC | NA | TRBJ2-1 | TRBD2 | TRBV27
CAWSVGGLGSYNEQFF | TGTGCCTGGAGTGTGGGGGGGCTTGGATCCTACAATGAGCAGTTCTTC | NA | TRBJ2-1 | NA | TRBV30
CSAKRGSETQYF | TGCAGCGCGAAGCGGGGGAGTGAGACCCAGTACTTC | NA | TRBJ2-5 | TRBD2 | TRBV29-1
CAWSTQGGTDTQYF | TGTGCCTGGAGTACTCAGGGCGGCACAGATACGCAGTATTTT | once | TRBJ2-3 | NA | TRBV30
CASSLEDGGGYTF | TGCGCCAGCAGCTTGGAGGACGGAGGCGGCTACACCTTC | many | TRBJ1-2 | NA | TRBV5-1
CASSLVGSNTEAFF | TGCGCCAGCAGCTTGGTTGGGAGCAACACTGAAGCTTTCTTT | NA | TRBJ1-1 | NA | TRBV5-1
CASSVYGGAADTQYF | TGTGCCAGCAGTGTCTACGGGGGGGCCGCAGATACGCAGTATTTT | NA | TRBJ2-3 | TRBD2 | TRBV6-4
CSVPGQGYTEAFF | TGCAGCGTTCCCGGACAGGGTTACACTGAAGCTTTCTTT | NA | TRBJ1-1 | TRBD1 | TRBV29-1
CASSSGLDRGAQYF | TGTGCCAGCAGCTCTGGACTGGACCGGGGAGCGCAGTATTTT | NA | TRBJ2-3 | NA | TRBV5-6
CASSSAGRKGYTF | TGTGCCAGTAGTAGCGCAGGGCGAAAGGGCTACACCTTC | few | TRBJ1-2 | NA | TRBV19